These T cell receptor beta chains were read from a single sample in a study of T cells in Graves' hyperthyroidism and ophthalmopathy. TCRdb passed the multiplex PCR reads through MiXCR, listing each CDR3 protein once. The table includes 550,000 to 600,000 distinct CDR3 sequences, 16% detected once. The sample taken for sequencing was blood. The source of these receptors is a woman aged 18-29 years with Graves' hyperthyroidism. CDR3s include the opening cysteine and the closing phenylalanine or tryptophan. A D gene is named only where the DNA matches it firmly. Rows give clone size only sometimes, using once, few, many, or a class for an expanded clone.

NA,TRBJ2-2,TRBV29-1,few,TGCAGCGTCGCCAATACCGGGGAGCTGTTTTTT,CSVANTGELFF
NA,TRBJ1-1,TRBV19,NA,TGTGCCAGTAGTACCTCCGTGAACACTGAAGCTTTCTTT,CASSTSVNTEAFF
NA,TRBJ2-6,TRBV20-1,few,TGCAGTGCTAGAGAAACAGGGACTGGGGCCAACGTCCTGACTTTC,CSARETGTGANVLTF
NA,TRBJ1-1,TRBV6-4,few,TGTGCCAGCAGTTTATCACAGGGAGGTCCCAACACTGAAGCTTTCTTT,CASSLSQGGPNTEAFF
NA,TRBJ1-1,TRBV4-3,NA,TGCGCCAGCAGCCAGAGGGACGGATTGAACACTGAAGCTTTCTTT,CASSQRDGLNTEAFF
NA,TRBJ2-3,TRBV6-1,many,TGTGCCAGCAGTGAGAGTAGGGGCCCAGATACGCAGTATTTT,CASSESRGPDTQYF
NA,TRBJ1-1,TRBV29-1,many,TGCAGCGTTCTTACAGGGAAGGCCACTGAAGCTTTCTTT,CSVLTGKATEAFF
NA,TRBJ1-5,TRBV5-5,NA,TGTGCCAGCAGCAAGGACATCAATAGCAATCAGCCCCAGCATTTT,CASSKDINSNQPQHF
NA,TRBJ2-3,TRBV2,NA,TGTGCCAGCAGTGACTCCCCGGGACTGGATACGCAGTATTTT,CASSDSPGLDTQYF
NA,TRBJ1-1,TRBV9,NA,TGTGCCAGCGGGGAGGGGACAAACACTGAAGCTTTCTTT,CASGEGTNTEAFF
TRBD2,TRBJ2-7,TRBV20-1,many,TGCAGTGGGGGACTAGCGGGAGGGCCCTACGAGCAGTACTTC,CSGGLAGGPYEQYF
TRBD1,TRBJ2-5,TRBV18,NA,TGTGCCAGCTCCCGCGGGACAGGGGCAGAGACCCCGTACTTC,CASSRGTGAETPYF
TRBD1,TRBJ2-5,TRBV27,few,TGTGCCAGCAGCGAACGACAGGGGGCGTTGGGAGAGACCCAGTACTTC,CASSERQGALGETQYF
TRBD2,TRBJ2-7,TRBV11-2,few,TGTGCCAGCAGCTTAACGAGCGGGAAGATACCATACGAGCAGTACTTC,CASSLTSGKIPYEQYF
TRBD1,TRBJ2-3,TRBV27,many,TGTGCCAGCAGTTTAGAGGGACAGAGGTTTGCCGATACGCAGTATTTT,CASSLEGQRFADTQYF
NA,TRBJ1-1,TRBV18,NA,TGTGCCAGCTCACCGTCCAGGTTGAACACTGAAGCTTTCTTT,CASSPSRLNTEAFF
NA,TRBJ1-4,TRBV7-3,many,TGTGCCAGCAGACGCATACCTTTGACCAATGAAAAACTGTTTTTT,CASRRIPLTNEKLFF
NA,TRBJ1-2,TRBV12-3/TRBV12-4,few,TGTGCCACACTAGGGGAGGGGAACTATGGCTACACCTTC,CATLGEGNYGYTF
NA,TRBJ2-7,TRBV10-1,few,TGCGCCAGCAGTGACCCCGAAAGCCGGCAGTACTTC,CASSDPESRQYF
TRBD2,TRBJ2-5,TRBV4-2,NA,TGTGCCAGCAGCCCCAAGGTCGTAGCGGGGGCCAAGGAAGAGACCCAGTACTTC,CASSPKVVAGAKEETQYF
NA,TRBJ1-1,TRBV7-9,few,TGTGCCAGCAGCTTTGGGGAGTACACTGAAGCTTTCTTT,CASSFGEYTEAFF
NA,TRBJ2-7,TRBV15,many,TGTGCCACCAGCAGGTCTCTGGGCTACGAGCAGTACTTC,CATSRSLGYEQYF
TRBD1,TRBJ2-7,TRBV19,NA,TGTGCCAGTAGGACAGGGAGTTTGGGCGAGCAGTACTTC,CASRTGSLGEQYF
NA,TRBJ2-6,TRBV28,NA,TGTGCCAGTGGGGCCAACGTCCTGACTTTC,CASGANVLTF
TRBD1,TRBJ2-7,TRBV18,many,TGTGCCAGCTCACCAGAGGTGACAGGGTCCTACGAGCAGTACTTC,CASSPEVTGSYEQYF
NA,TRBJ2-7,TRBV5-6,few,TGTGCCAGCAGCTTGTATGGGACCTTCTACGAGCAGTACTTC,CASSLYGTFYEQYF
NA,TRBJ2-1,TRBV6-2/TRBV6-3,NA,TGTGCCAGCAGTCAAACAGACGAGGAGCAGTTCTTC,CASSQTDEEQFF
NA,TRBJ1-5,TRBV20-1,few,TGCAGTGCCGCTACCGGACAGTATAGCAATCAGCCCCAGCATTTT,CSAATGQYSNQPQHF
TRBD2,TRBJ2-1,TRBV5-1,NA,TGCGCCAGCAGCCCGGAGTTGCTAGCGGGAGGGCCTGGAGGTTCCAATGAGCAGTTCTTC,CASSPELLAGGPGGSNEQFF
TRBD1,TRBJ1-2,TRBV28,many,TGTGCCAGCAGTCATCAGGGGGCAAGCTATGGCTACACCTTC,CASSHQGASYGYTF
TRBD1,TRBJ2-4,TRBV6-1,many,TGTGCCAGCAGTGGCCGCGGGACAGGACTAGCCAAAAACATTCAGTACTTC,CASSGRGTGLAKNIQYF
TRBD1,TRBJ2-4,TRBV20-1,many,TGCAGTGCTAGGGTGCAGGGGGTTGGCATTCAGTACTTC,CSARVQGVGIQYF
NA,TRBJ1-5,TRBV2,many,TGTGCCAGCGCAGGACGGGTTGGCAATCAGCCCCAGCATTTT,CASAGRVGNQPQHF